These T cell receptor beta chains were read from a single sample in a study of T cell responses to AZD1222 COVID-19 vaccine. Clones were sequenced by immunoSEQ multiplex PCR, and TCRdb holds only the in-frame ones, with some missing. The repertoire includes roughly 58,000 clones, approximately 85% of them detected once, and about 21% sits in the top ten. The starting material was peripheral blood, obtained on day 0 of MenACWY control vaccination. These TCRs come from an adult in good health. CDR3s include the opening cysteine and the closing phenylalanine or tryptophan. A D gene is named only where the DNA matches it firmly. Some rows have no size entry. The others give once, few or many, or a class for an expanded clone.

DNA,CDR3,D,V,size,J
TGTGCCAGCAGTTACGACGGTGGAGCTAACTATGGCTACACCTTC,CASSYDGGANYGYTF,-,TRBV6-2/TRBV6-3,-,TRBJ1-2
TGTGCCAGCTCACCAGACAACAATCAGCCCCAGCATTTT,CASSPDNNQPQHF,-,TRBV18,-,TRBJ1-5
TGTGCCAGCAGTGAAATTATCCTCAATGAGCAGTTCTTC,CASSEIILNEQFF,-,TRBV2,once,TRBJ2-1
TGTGCCAGCAGCTTAGGCCTCGTTGCGTTCCGGGGAGATACGCAGTATTTT,CASSLGLVAFRGDTQYF,-,TRBV13,once,TRBJ2-3
TGTGCCAGTAGTCGGGACAGTCGCAATCAGCCCCAGCATTTT,CASSRDSRNQPQHF,TRBD1,TRBV19,-,TRBJ1-5
TGTGCCAGCAGTTCGCAGGGGACTAGCGGGAGAGGCGAGCAGTACTTC,CASSSQGTSGRGEQYF,TRBD2,TRBV28,-,TRBJ2-7
TGCGCCAGCAGCCAAGATAGAGCGGGAGGGCCGGGCGATGAGCAGTTCTTC,CASSQDRAGGPGDEQFF,TRBD2,TRBV4-3,-,TRBJ2-1
TGCAGCGTTATGAGGAGACTAGCTGACGACTCCTACGAGCAGTACTTC,CSVMRRLADDSYEQYF,TRBD2,TRBV29-1,once,TRBJ2-7
TGTGCCAGCAGTCTCGACGGCTCAAAGATTGACTATGGCTACACCTTC,CASSLDGSKIDYGYTF,-,TRBV28,-,TRBJ1-2
TGCAGTGCTAGTGGAGCGGGAGTGGACGGGGAGCTGTTTTTT,CSASGAGVDGELFF,TRBD2,TRBV20-1,-,TRBJ2-2
TGCGCCAGCAGCCCCGAGCTCCACAGGGCGGAAAAACTGTTTTTT,CASSPELHRAEKLFF,-,TRBV4-3,-,TRBJ1-4
TGTGCCTGGAGTCTCTCGCGTCCGTACACTGAAGCTTTCTTT,CAWSLSRPYTEAFF,-,TRBV30,-,TRBJ1-1
TGTGCCTGGTTTTCCGGACGGGGAAGGGCTGAAGCTTTCTTT,CAWFSGRGRAEAFF,-,TRBV30,-,TRBJ1-1
TGCGCCAGCAGTGAGGCGCGGGCTAGCGGGAGACTATACGAGCAGTACTTC,CASSEARASGRLYEQYF,TRBD2,TRBV10-2,-,TRBJ2-7
TGTGCCAGCTCAATTCGGGCGAAAGAGACCCAGTACTTC,CASSIRAKETQYF,-,TRBV18,-,TRBJ2-5
TGTGCCAGCACTTTGAGCGGGAGACTAGTAGGTGAGCAGTTCTTC,CASTLSGRLVGEQFF,TRBD2,TRBV28,-,TRBJ2-1
TGTGCCAGCCATCAGGGTAGTAGCGCAGATACGCAGTATTTT,CASHQGSSADTQYF,-,TRBV2,once,TRBJ2-3
TGTGCCAGCTCCAGTTCGAGCGGAGGGCAGACTGAGCAGTTCTTC,CASSSSSGGQTEQFF,-,TRBV18,-,TRBJ2-1
TGTGCCAGCAGCCTCCGGGACAGGGCGAGCGGCTACACCTTC,CASSLRDRASGYTF,TRBD1,TRBV7-2,-,TRBJ1-2
TGTGCCACCAGTGATTTGCAGGGGCTAGGGCAAAATGAGCAGTTCTTC,CATSDLQGLGQNEQFF,-,TRBV24-1,-,TRBJ2-1
TGTGCCAGCAGTTACCCGGGACAGGGGAGACCGGGGCGAGAGACCCAGTACTTC,CASSYPGQGRPGRETQYF,TRBD1,TRBV6-2/TRBV6-3,-,TRBJ2-5
TGTGCCAGCAGTTTTCTCGAAACAGGGGGCCCTGAAGCTTTCTTT,CASSFLETGGPEAFF,TRBD1,TRBV5-5,-,TRBJ1-1
TGTGCCAGCAGCTGGAGGACGGGATGGGGAGGCACTGAAGCTTTCTTT,CASSWRTGWGGTEAFF,-,TRBV5-6,-,TRBJ1-1
TGTGCCAGCAGCCAAGCGGGACGACGAAACTATGGCTACACCTTC,CASSQAGRRNYGYTF,-,TRBV14,-,TRBJ1-2
TGTGCCAGCAGTGACCCGCTGAGGGGGGCAGGGGCCAACGTCCTGACTTTC,CASSDPLRGAGANVLTF,-,TRBV25-1,-,TRBJ2-6
TGTGCCAGCCAAACCACAGATACGCAGTATTTT,CASQTTDTQYF,-,TRBV6-5,-,TRBJ2-3
TGTGCCAGCAGTGACTCCAGGGGGATTGAGACCCAGTACTTC,CASSDSRGIETQYF,TRBD1,TRBV6-5,-,TRBJ2-5
TGTGCCTGGAGTCTCAGGGGAATAGCAGATACGCAGTATTTT,CAWSLRGIADTQYF,-,TRBV30,-,TRBJ2-3
TGCAGTGCTAGTCAAGGGGACAGGGGGGAGCAGTACTTC,CSASQGDRGEQYF,TRBD1,TRBV20-1,-,TRBJ2-7